This TCR beta chain appears in the sequencing data of a study of T cells in Graves' hyperthyroidism and ophthalmopathy (dated by TCRdb to the late 2010s). Study-wide context: Peripheral blood samples were taken at initial diagnosis, before any treatment was given. TCR V-J signatures able to tell the groups apart were searched for in a discovery cohort of 90 to 100 patients, of whom approximately 40 had Graves' ophthalmopathy and 57 had stable Graves' hyperthyroidism. An independent validation cohort of 18 to 20 hyperthyroidism patients and 15 or so patients who later progressed to ophthalmopathy tested prospective prediction of ophthalmopathy. For training and testing, the approximately 97 patients in the discovery cohort were randomly divided in a 7:3 ratio. In addition, the study compared T-cell repertoires in thyroid tissue and in blood from six Graves' hyperthyroidism patients. After sampling, hyperthyroidism patients received methimazole starting at 30 mg daily, and ophthalmopathy patients received high-dose intravenous methylprednisolone. The paper reports TCR Vbeta CDR3 sequencing of over 120 peripheral blood samples: under 45 ophthalmopathy, about 75 hyperthyroidism and 17 progressor patients. The full study reports these points: In cross-validation, a model built on a 13 V-J signature told ophthalmopathy apart from stable hyperthyroidism with 85% to 90% sensitivity and roughly 83% specificity, and in testing the same model reached 80%/75%. Most expanded thyroid clonotypes (frequency above 0.001) were also found in blood, which suggests that blood repertoires may mirror thyroid immune responses. No statistical method was used to set the sample size in advance, and investigators knew the group allocation. In validation, progression to ophthalmopathy was predicted by the model with 65% to 71% sensitivity and 72% to 85% specificity, a median of about 6.4 months before onset.

The hyperthyroidism patients were between 18 and 65 years old and newly diagnosed, with a disease duration of less than 2 months. The study excluded patients with uncontrolled infections, other autoimmune diseases, pregnancy or lactation. Diagnoses relied on clinical symptoms, serum thyroxine and TRAb, thyroid ultrasound and orbital computed tomography. Blood from progressor patients was collected at the time of first diagnosis with hyperthyroidism, before any ophthalmopathy symptoms had appeared. Ficoll-Paque density gradient centrifugation was used to isolate PBMCs from about 9 ml of fresh peripheral blood. Patients classed as progressors first received a Graves' hyperthyroidism diagnosis and then went on to develop ophthalmopathy during follow-up. Total RNA was extracted using Trizol reagent, and RNA quality was assessed on an Agilent 2100 Bioanalyzer. Amplification of TCR beta CDR3 regions was carried out from RNA transcripts. The first round of RT-PCR for the TCR CDR3 was performed with the HTBI primer set and the Qiagen OneStep RT-PCR kit. Libraries were constructed in a second round of multiplex PCR, after which size selection and purification were performed. The libraries were sequenced on an Illumina HiSeq2000 using paired-end 100 bp reads. The published analysis was carried out like this. Raw data were processed with SOAPnuke, discarding reads with adapters, uncalled bases, mean Phred below 15, or no exact constant-primer or identifier match. COPE v1.2.5 was used to merge the high-quality paired reads, and each unique nucleotide sequence was defined as a clonotype. MiTCR v1.1 was used to align the clonotypes against IMGT TRBV, TRBD and TRBJ reference segments. The analysis was restricted to V-J combinations with a frequency above 0.0001, which together covered about 99% of the repertoires. A TCS score was defined as the ratio between F50 (clonal expansion) and ExV (chaos), using BLOSUM62-based TCRdist between CDR3 peptides within each V-J. Welch's t-statistics and random forest reduced fewer than 550 V-J features to 10 to 15, which were used in a naive Bayes classifier (R e1071). TCRdb applied fastp at Q25 and MiXCR to the public reads, then kept only in-frame beta chains. Records with the same CDR3 protein are collapsed into one entry carrying the most frequent genes and DNA. In this record, the V and J calls reflect TCRdb's handling and not the investigators' own analysis. This sample is represented by some 300,000 distinct CDR3 sequences; 10% to 15% of them were singletons. 7.8% of the sample belongs to the ten largest clones.

Including cysteine and phenylalanine, the CDR3 has 12 amino acids. The entry retains the CDR3 DNA only, 36 bases that are in frame from base 1. The V end loses 5 bases and the J end loses 15 bases, and a stretch of 16 bases separates them. Based on the germline V gene, the CDR1 and CDR2 sequences are SNHLY and FYNNEI. As for this clonotype: What antigen it recognizes has not been identified. Base-call qualities are not available, and no considerably larger clone is one nucleotide away.

The rearranged segments are TRBV2 and TRBJ1-4; D gene: possibly TRBD1, on 5 matching bases. The material sequenced was blood. This receptor was taken from a woman aged 30 to 39 with Graves' hyperthyroidism that later progressed to Graves' ophthalmopathy. The CDR3 is CASSPGPFVLFF. The nucleotide sequence reads as follows: TGTGCCAGCAGTCCGGGACCCTTTGTCTTGTTTTTT.